This T cell receptor (beta chain) was sequenced during a study of T cell responses to AZD1222 COVID-19 vaccine. Study-wide points: Seropositivity was recorded at baseline in only 6 or 7 AZD1222 recipients. The donors showed a predominance of white British ancestry and of females, with possible underestimation of clonal diversity. In all cases, repertoires were sampled only after the peak T cell response.

Comment on this clone: The antigen is undetermined.

TCRdb's copy holds only in-frame clones and misses some; the assay was immunoSEQ multiplex PCR. Among 85,000 to 130,000 clones, about 93% were seen once, and the ten largest hold about 5%. Sequencing was performed on peripheral blood, taken on day 0 of AZD1222 vaccination. The clonotype comes from an adult in good health.

CDR3 sequence: CAWSIQNGEQFF. The CDR3, as DNA: TGTGCCTGGAGTATTCAGAACGGTGAGCAGTTCTTC. The V gene is TRBV30, the J gene TRBJ2-1; D remains ambiguous. This CDR3 spans 12 amino acids. Germline loops: CDR1 GTSNPN, CDR2 SVGIG (reference sequence). The V gene lost 2 bases and the J gene lost 9 bases, with 11 bases spanning the gap.